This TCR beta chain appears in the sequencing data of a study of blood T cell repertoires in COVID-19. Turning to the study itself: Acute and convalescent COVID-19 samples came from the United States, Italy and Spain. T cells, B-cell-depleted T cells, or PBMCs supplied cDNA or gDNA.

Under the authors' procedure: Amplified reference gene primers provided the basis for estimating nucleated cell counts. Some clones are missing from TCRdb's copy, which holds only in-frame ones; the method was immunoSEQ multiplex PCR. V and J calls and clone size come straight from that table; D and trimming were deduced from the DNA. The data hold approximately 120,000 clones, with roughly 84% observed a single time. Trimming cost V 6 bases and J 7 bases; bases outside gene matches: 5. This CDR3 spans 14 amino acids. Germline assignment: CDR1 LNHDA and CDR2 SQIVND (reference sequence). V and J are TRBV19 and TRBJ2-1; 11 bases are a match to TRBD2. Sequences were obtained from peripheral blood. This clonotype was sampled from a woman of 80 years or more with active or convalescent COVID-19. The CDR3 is CASRLAGGGNEQFF. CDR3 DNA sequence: TGTGCCAGTAGGCTAGCGGGAGGAGGAAATGAGCAGTTCTTC.